This TCR beta chain was documented in a study of regulatory T cells in long-lasting Graves disease. Turning to the study itself: Graves' patients, newly diagnosed, had taken antithyroid drugs under 3 months.

V was pared by 2 bases and J by 6 bases, with 14 bases between. Per germline, CDR1 DFQATT and CDR2 SNEGSKA (reference sequence). The CDR3 has 14 amino acids. In this sample, this clonotype turned up a few times. Described time point: newly diagnosed GD, antithyroid drugs for less than 3 months. Preparation of the TCR library used RNA extracted from PBMCs. For TCR beta, libraries came from iRepertoire HTBI primers and Arm-PCR of CDR3 regions. TCRdb reprocessed the multiplex PCR reads with MiXCR, giving one entry per CDR3 protein. The top ten clones hold over 7% of a sample with a few hundred thousand distinct CDR3 sequences, 14% to 15% of them seen once. These data also formed part of another study, on T cells in Graves' hyperthyroidism and ophthalmopathy. That study reports: A model of 13 V-J features distinguished ophthalmopathy from stable hyperthyroidism.

The sequencing used peripheral blood mononuclear cells (PBMCs), collected at new diagnosis, from a patient treated with antithyroid drugs. The chain carries TRBV20-1 and TRBJ1-5, with a possible D match to TRBD1 (5 bases). The TCR originated in a middle-aged woman with Graves disease. DNA for the CDR3: TGCAGTGCTAGACGTTCGGCAGGGATTCAGCCCCAGCATTTT. Amino acids: CSARRSAGIQPQHF.